Given below is one TCR beta chain in context. This record comes from a study of blood T cell repertoires in COVID-19. Study-level background: Both acute and convalescent COVID-19 samples were obtained from the United States, Italy and Spain.

Authors' analysis steps: By means of reference gene primer amplification, nucleated cell counts were estimated. Measured with immunoSEQ multiplex PCR; TCRdb has only the in-frame clones, and not every one. The V and J calls and clone size were taken over from that table, and D and trimming were inferred from the DNA. The sample lists fewer than 350,000 clones; 87% were seen once. Trimming at V came to 3 bases and at J to 4 bases, leaving 5 bases not matched to a gene. This CDR3 region has 15 residues. In germline, CDR1 is SGDLS, CDR2 YYNGEE. The sequenced sample consisted of PBMCs or T cells enriched from blood (not recorded which). The chain is built from TRBV9 and TRBJ1-4; 8 bases match TRBD1. This TCR derives from a woman aged 40 to 55 who had recovered from COVID-19. As DNA, the CDR3 is TGTGCCAGCAGCGCCCAACAGGGGGTTAATGAAAAACTGTTTTTT. Protein product: CASSAQQGVNEKLFF. Supplemented by reference TRBV9 and TRBJ1-4, the full variable domain reads DSGVTQTPKHLITATGQRVTLRCSPRSGDLSVYWYQQSLDQGLQFLIQYYNGEERAKGNILERFSAQQFPDLHSELNLSSLELGDSALYFCASSAQQGVNEKLFFGSGTQLSVL.